These 11 T cell receptor beta chains were sequenced from one sample in a study of T cells in Graves' hyperthyroidism and ophthalmopathy. The TCR beta CDR3 regions underwent amplification using RNA transcripts as the source. The HTBI primer set was used in a first-round RT-PCR of the TCR CDR3. TCRdb reanalysed the multiplex PCR reads using MiXCR and keeps one entry per CDR3 protein. Among approximately 560,000 distinct CDR3 sequences listed, 40% to 55% were seen once. The sequencing sample was made of peripheral blood or thyroid tissue (not recorded which). The receptors come from a woman in her late teens or twenties with Graves' hyperthyroidism.

Details on this clonotype: A much larger clone is a single base away; this may be a read error. The rearrangement links TRBV4-1 to TRBJ1-2; weak D call: TRBD1 (5 bases). The CDR3 runs to 17 residues. Germline V gene data show CDR1 as MGHRA and CDR2 as YSYEKL. The CDR3 DNA reads TGCGCCAGCAACCAACGCCGATCCGGGCAGGGATGGGATGGCTACACCTTC. Protein product: CASNQRRSGQGWDGYTF.

Of note for this clonotype: A much larger clone lies a single base off, so this may be a read error. The CDR3 end shows no conserved phenylalanine or tryptophan, and so a read error is likely. The chain links TRBV29-1 to TRBJ1-1, with a tentative D call TRBD1 (6 bases). From germline, CDR1 is SQVTM and CDR2 ANQGSEA. The CDR3 totals 13 residues. V gave up 4 bases and J gave up 6 bases, with 15 bases separating them. The DNA for the CDR3 is TGCAGCGTTGTAGCGGGGAAGGGGGCTGAAGCTTTCCTT. Translation: CSVVAGKGAEAFL.

In its sample, this clonotype was seen once. This chain joins TRBV10-3 and TRBJ2-7, with D unclear. Germline values: CDR1 ENHRY, CDR2 SYGVKD. Trimming shortened V by 8 bases and J by 4 bases, and 9 bases separated the two germline ends. There are 11 residues in the CDR3. The CDR3 coding sequence is TGTGCCATCGCCACCTTATACGAGCAGTACTTC. It yields the protein CAIATLYEQYF.

In its sample, this clonotype was seen a few times. A clone one base away is much larger, so this may be a read error. The genes are TRBV2 and TRBJ1-4; D is unresolved. Germline V lookup: CDR1 SNHLY, CDR2 FYNNEI. V was cut by 3 bases and J by 6 bases, with 5 bases left in between. The CDR3 length is 12 residues. CDR3 sequence: CASSDTHEKLFF. CDR3 nucleotide sequence: TGTGCCAGCAGTGACACCCATGAAAAACTGTTTTTT.

The chain links TRBV2 to TRBJ1-2, with 10 positions matching TRBD1. The CDR3 runs 13 residues. Per the germline V gene, CDR1 is SNHLY and CDR2 is FYNNEI. With 7 bases clipped from V and 4 bases from J, the junction kept 3 bases outside the gene matches. Here the CDR3 DNA reads TGTGCCAGCATGGGGGACAGGGGCTATGGCTACACCTTC. Translated, it gives CASMGDRGYGYTF. Based on the CDR3 plus reference TRBV2 and TRBJ1-2, the full variable domain is EPEVTQTPSHQVTQMGQEVILRCVPISNHLYFYWYRQILGQKVEFLVSFYNNEISEKSEIFDDQFSVERPDGSNFTLKIRSTKLEDSAMYFCASMGDRGYGYTFGSGTRLTVV.

V is TRBV19 and J is TRBJ1-3; no reliable D call. The CDR3 totals 15 residues. Trimming stripped 1 base from V and 4 bases from J, with 11 bases between. Germline CDR1 is LNHDA and CDR2 is SQIVND (reference sequence). CDR3 loop: CASSIGGGTGNTIYF. CDR3 nucleotides: TGTGCCAGTAGTATAGGCGGCGGTACGGGAAACACCATATATTTT.

This clonotype was counted ten times or more. V usage is TRBV2 and J usage is TRBJ1-5; no definite D call. Germline V gene sequence: CDR1 SNHLY, CDR2 FYNNEI. The V end was cut by 2 bases, the J end by 9 bases, with 11 bases between. CDR3 length equals 13 residues. The DNA of the CDR3 is TGTGCCAGCAGTGAACAGGCTATCGGGCCCCAGCATTTT. It yields the protein CASSEQAIGPQHF.

This clonotype was found a few times. The chain recombines TRBV7-9 with TRBJ2-2; the D gene is possibly TRBD1 (6 bases). Germline CDR1 SEHNR, CDR2 FQNEAQ (reference sequence). V lost 8 bases and J lost 1, with 11 bases in between. CDR3 length: 14 residues. CDR3 in DNA: TGTGCCAGCGTTGGGGGCGAGAACACCGGGGAGCTGTTTTTT. It specifies CASVGGENTGELFF.

The rearrangement uses TRBV2 and TRBJ1-2, with no clear D. CDR1 and CDR2 from the germline V gene are SNHLY and FYNNEI. V dropped 5 bases and J dropped 3 bases, with 7 bases sitting between them. This CDR3 contains 12 residues. CDR3 protein: CASSFSYYGYTF. For the CDR3, the DNA is TGTGCCAGCAGTTTTTCCTACTATGGCTACACCTTC.

This clonotype was counted only a few times. The CDR3, as DNA: TGTGCCAGCTCACCTCTGCAGGGGGGAAACTATGGCTACACCTTC. It translates to CASSPLQGGNYGYTF. This sequence joins TRBV25-1 and TRBJ1-2; 7 nucleotides match TRBD1. CDR1 is MGHDK, CDR2 SYGVNS, per germline. V shed 8 bases, J shed 2 bases, and the junction held 11 bases outside the gene matches. There are 15 residues in the CDR3.

The chain uses TRBV20-1 and TRBJ1-4; D is unclear. Germline CDR1 and CDR2: DFQATT and SNEGSKA (reference sequence). The ends were cut back, 2 bases at V and 7 bases at J, with 11 bases in the middle. The CDR3 runs 13 residues. DNA for the CDR3: TGCAGTGCTAGATCCCCTAAGACTGAAAAACTGTTTTTT. Its protein is CSARSPKTEKLFF.